The 26 T cell receptor beta chains in this list originate from one sample, sequenced in a study of blood T cell repertoires in COVID-19. Generated by immunoSEQ multiplex PCR, the TCRdb table keeps only in-frame clones and is missing some. The sample lists 200,000 to 300,000 clones, about 88% occurring once. Sample: peripheral blood. These receptors all come from a man aged 55-75 years who had recovered from COVID-19.

The J gene is TRBJ2-3, the V gene TRBV5-1; D possibly corresponds to TRBD2 (7 bases). From germline, CDR1 is SGHRS and CDR2 YFSETQ. CDR3 length: 19 amino acids. The V end was cut by 0 bases, the J end by 4 bases, with 24 bases between. CDR3 nucleotide sequence: TGCGCCAGCAGCTTGGGAGTCGGGGGGCGAGGTAGGACCCCAGATACGCAGTATTTT. It encodes CASSLGVGGRGRTPDTQYF.

This clone has only one observation. V is TRBV7-3 and J is TRBJ2-5; 16 bases fit TRBD2. Trimming at V came to 4 bases and at J to 4 bases, leaving 9 bases not matched to a gene. The CDR3 extends over 18 amino acids. Looked up from germline, CDR1 is SGHTA and CDR2 is FQGTGA. The CDR3 region is CASSSGLAGGPRVETQYF. CDR3 DNA: TGTGCCAGCAGCTCGGGACTAGCGGGGGGGCCGAGGGTAGAGACCCAGTACTTC.

The chain has TRBV23-1 and TRBJ2-1, with 10 bases fitting TRBD1. TRBV23-1 falls under the ORF class, with uncertain function. The V segment lost 2 bases and the J segment 1 base; nucleotides outside the gene matches: 23. This CDR3 has 23 residues. CDR3 in DNA: TGCGCCAGCAGTCAAAGGATCCGGTTGGGACAGGGGCCCTCCCTCCTTTCCTACAATGAGCAGTTCTTC. This encodes CASSQRIRLGQGPSLLSYNEQFF.

The CDR3 region is CASSVATSGSTDTQYF. The CDR3, as DNA: TGTGCCAGCAGCGTAGCAACTAGCGGTAGCACAGATACGCAGTATTTT. The genes are TRBV9 and TRBJ2-3; the match to TRBD2 covers 8 bases. Germline V gene data show CDR1 as SGDLS and CDR2 as YYNGEE. V shed 0 bases, J shed 0 bases, and the junction held 3 bases outside the gene matches. This CDR3 is built from 16 residues.

The chain has TRBV5-1 and TRBJ1-1, with 8 nucleotides matching TRBD1. The CDR3 runs to 16 residues. The V gene's germline CDR1 is SGHRS and CDR2 YFSETQ. J lost 0 bases, V lost 3 bases, and 7 bases had no gene match. CDR3 DNA: TGCGCCAGCAGCTCGAAGATGGACAGGGTGAACACTGAAGCTTTCTTT. Protein product: CASSSKMDRVNTEAFF. Drawing the rest from reference TRBV5-1 and TRBJ1-1, the complete variable domain is KAGVTQTPRYLIKTRGQQVTLSCSPISGHRSVSWYQQTPGQGLQFLFEYFSETQRNKGNFPGRFSGRQFSNSRSEMNVSTLELGDSALYLCASSSKMDRVNTEAFFGQGTRLTVV.

The chain uses TRBV4-2 and TRBJ2-2; the match to TRBD1 covers 9 bases. The CDR3 is made up of 17 amino acids. V trimming: 1 base; J trimming: 0 bases; junction bases outside the gene matches: 3. Per germline, CDR1 LGHNA and CDR2 YNFKEQ. The CDR3 here is CASSQGRQGANTGELFF. CDR3 nucleotides: TGTGCCAGCAGCCAAGGGCGACAGGGGGCGAACACCGGGGAGCTGTTTTTT.

The chain is built from TRBV9 and TRBJ2-1; TRBD2 is a possible D gene (7 bases). Trimming took 0 bases from V and 0 from J, leaving 13 bases between them. CDR1 is SGDLS, CDR2 YYNGEE, per germline. The length of the CDR3 is 17 residues. Written as DNA, the CDR3 is TGTGCCAGCAGCGTAGAACTGCGGGGGCGCTCCTACAATGAGCAGTTCTTC. Translated, it gives CASSVELRGRSYNEQFF.

The V call is TRBV7-9, the J call TRBJ1-1; D possibly corresponds to TRBD1 (5 bases). With 5 bases removed from V and 1 base from J, the gap between germline ends came to 11 bases. Germline V gene sequence: CDR1 SEHNR, CDR2 FQNEAQ (reference sequence). There are 14 residues in the CDR3. The CDR3 DNA sequence: TGTGCCAGCAGCCGCGGGGCAGGGAACACTGAAGCTTTCTTT. Translation gives CASSRGAGNTEAFF. Combining the CDR3 with reference TRBV7-9 and TRBJ1-1 gives the whole variable domain DTGVSQNPRHKITKRGQNVTFRCDPISEHNRLYWYRQTLGQGPEFLTYFQNEAQLEKSRLLSDRFSAERPKGSFSTLEIQRTEQGDSAMYLCASSRGAGNTEAFFGQGTRLTVV.

This clone was seen only once. The chain has TRBV4-1 and TRBJ2-3; 12 bases align to TRBD2. V lost 1 base to trimming and J lost 2 bases; unmatched junction nucleotides: 1. Per the germline V gene, CDR1 is MGHRA and CDR2 is YSYEKL. This CDR3 region has 16 residues. CDR3 protein: CASSQGLAGVTDTQYF. CDR3 DNA sequence: TGCGCCAGCAGCCAAGGACTAGCGGGGGTCACAGATACGCAGTATTTT.

This clone was recorded once. The CDR3 protein is CASSLVAYEQYF. The CDR3 DNA follows: TGCGCCAGCAGCCTGGTCGCCTACGAGCAGTACTTC. V is TRBV5-1 and J is TRBJ2-7; no definite D call. Trimming removed 4 bases from V and 2 bases from J, with 7 bases in between. CDR1 SGHRS and CDR2 YFSETQ come from the germline V gene. The CDR3 contains 12 residues.

This clone has a single count. The V and J genes are TRBV5-1 and TRBJ2-5; 8 nucleotides align to TRBD1. This CDR3 is built from 14 residues. The germline gives CDR1 SGHRS, CDR2 YFSETQ. Trimming removed 4 bases from V and 1 base from J; junction bases left unmatched: 3. The CDR3 nucleotides are TGCGCCAGCAGCGGGGACAGGAGCCAAGAGACCCAGTACTTC. Encoded protein: CASSGDRSQETQYF.

The V call is TRBV11-2, the J call TRBJ1-1, with D possibly TRBD1 on 5 matching bases. V gave up 2 bases and J gave up 3 bases, with 13 bases separating them. The V gene's germline CDR1 is SGHAT and CDR2 FQNNGV. The CDR3 runs 15 residues. The CDR3 here is CASSLIRGGDTEAFF. CDR3 sequence (DNA): TGTGCCAGCAGCTTAATTCGGGGAGGGGACACTGAAGCTTTCTTT. The full variable domain, with the rest looked up from reference TRBV11-2 and TRBJ1-1, is EAGVAQSPRYKIIEKRQSVAFWCNPISGHATLYWYQQILGQGPKLLIQFQNNGVVDDSQLPKDRFSAERLKGVDSTLKIQPAKLEDSAVYLCASSLIRGGDTEAFFGQGTRLTVV.

V is TRBV7-6 and J is TRBJ1-5, with 8 bases fitting TRBD1. V dropped 5 bases and J dropped 3; count of bases not matched to a gene: 6. Germline V gives CDR1 SGHVS, CDR2 FNYEAQ. The CDR3 has 15 residues. In DNA, the CDR3 is TGTGCCAGCAGCCCAGGACAGGGTAACAATCAGCCCCAGCATTTT. The encoded protein is CASSPGQGNNQPQHF.

This clone has a handful of counts. The J gene is TRBJ1-1, the V gene TRBV7-3; 8 nucleotides match TRBD1. The CDR3 extends over 14 amino acids. V dropped 6 bases and J dropped 4; count of bases not matched to a gene: 7. Germline V gene sequence: CDR1 SGHTA, CDR2 FQGTGA. The CDR3 DNA reads as TGTGCCAGCAGACAAAGCACAGGGGGCACTGAAGCTTTCTTT. Encoded protein: CASRQSTGGTEAFF.

The CDR3 spells CSSRLVGTQYF. The DNA of the CDR3 is TGCAGCTCCCGACTCGTCGGGACCCAGTACTTC. V and J are TRBV29-1 and TRBJ2-5; D gene unclear. CDR1 and CDR2 from the germline V gene are SQVTM and ANQGSEA. The CDR3 contains 11 residues. V lost 8 bases and J lost 7, with 14 bases in between.

This clone has only a few counts. The chain carries TRBV27 and TRBJ1-5, with D tentatively TRBD1 (5 bases). V was trimmed by 5 bases and J by 6 bases, leaving 14 bases between them. The CDR3 has 14 amino acids. Germline CDR1 MNHEY, CDR2 SMNVEV (reference sequence). CDR3 sequence reads: CASSPRGYTQPQHF. Here the CDR3 DNA reads TGTGCCAGCAGTCCCCGGGGGTATACTCAGCCCCAGCATTTT.

This rearrangement joins TRBV28 to TRBJ2-3, with 10 bases that match TRBD1. The germline gives CDR1 MDHEN, CDR2 SYDVKM. Trimming at V came to 5 bases and at J to 4 bases, leaving 9 bases not matched to a gene. The CDR3 totals 16 residues. The CDR3 reads CASSPGTGVRSDTQYF. In DNA form, the CDR3 reads TGTGCCAGCAGTCCCGGGACAGGGGTCAGATCAGATACGCAGTATTTT.

The table lists this clone with a count of one. The chain is built from TRBV6-1 and TRBJ2-2, with a tentative D call TRBD2 (6 bases). Per germline, CDR1 MNHNS and CDR2 SASEGT. Trimming stripped 6 bases from V and 4 bases from J, with 9 bases between. This CDR3 contains 13 residues. CDR3 loop: CASRVRGTGELFF. In DNA form, the CDR3 reads TGTGCCAGCAGAGTGCGGGGCACCGGGGAGCTGTTTTTT.

V gene TRBV4-2 combines with J gene TRBJ1-2, with 10 bases that match TRBD1. Trimming removed 0 bases from V and 8 bases from J; junction bases left unmatched: 6. CDR1 and CDR2 from the germline V gene are LGHNA and YNFKEQ. This CDR3 is 15 amino acids long. The CDR3 coding sequence is TGTGCCAGCAGCCAAGATGGGACAGGGGATGGGGGCTACACCTTC. It yields the protein CASSQDGTGDGGYTF.

The chain couples TRBV15 to TRBJ1-3; no definite D call. Germline lookup yields CDR1 LNHNV and CDR2 YYDKDF (reference sequence). V shed 0 bases and J shed 0 bases, with 9 bases lying between them. The CDR3 is made up of 16 amino acids. CDR3 DNA sequence: TGTGCCACCAGCAGAGATTTGAGAGACTCTGGAAACACCATATATTTT. As protein: CATSRDLRDSGNTIYF.

The chain carries TRBV6-5 and TRBJ2-5, with a possible D match to TRBD2 (5 bases). The V end lost 5 bases, the J end lost 1 base, and 14 bases lay between the germline ends. Germline values: CDR1 MNHEY, CDR2 SVGAGI. CDR3 length: 15 residues. CDR3 in amino acids: CASSPPSGLQETQYF. The CDR3 DNA sequence: TGTGCCAGCAGTCCCCCCTCAGGACTCCAAGAGACCCAGTACTTC.

This rearrangement joins TRBV5-1 to TRBJ1-6; TRBD1 agrees at 9 bases. Per germline, CDR1 SGHRS and CDR2 YFSETQ. This CDR3 is built from 15 residues. J was trimmed by 9 bases and V by 1 base; bases with no gene match: 5. CDR3 sequence (DNA): TGCGCCAGCAGCTTGCCGGGACAGGGAGGTTCACCCCTCCACTTT. Translating it yields CASSLPGQGGSPLHF.

The chain uses TRBV19 and TRBJ2-7; D is possibly TRBD1 (5 bases). Germline assignment: CDR1 LNHDA and CDR2 SQIVND (reference sequence). The germline V and J ends were trimmed by 7 bases and 2 bases, with 9 bases remaining between them. The CDR3 runs to 12 residues. The CDR3 bases are TGTGCCAGTAAAGGACAAACCTACGAGCAGTACTTC. As protein: CASKGQTYEQYF.

This clone came up once. The CDR3 region is CASSHRAGGPETQYF. The CDR3 region has the DNA TGTGCCAGCAGCCATCGAGCGGGGGGGCCGGAGACCCAGTACTTC. This rearrangement joins TRBV11-2 to TRBJ2-5; 10 positions match TRBD2. The CDR3 consists of 15 residues. Germline trimming cut 5 bases from V and 5 bases from J; bases unmatched to any gene: 8. CDR1 is SGHAT and CDR2 is FQNNGV in the germline V gene.

For this clone: The same CDR3 can be traced to other DNA sequences in this sample. The J gene is TRBJ2-1, the V gene TRBV7-8, with 8 positions matching TRBD2. The CDR3 consists of 14 residues. Trimming cost V 5 bases and J 5 bases; bases outside gene matches: 5. Germline assignment: CDR1 SGHVS and CDR2 FQNEAQ. In DNA form, the CDR3 reads TGTGCCAGCAGCCCGGGGGGGGCGGACAATGAGCAGTTCTTC. Encoded protein: CASSPGGADNEQFF.

This clone appeared once. J is TRBJ2-2 and V is TRBV19; D possibly corresponds to TRBD2 (5 bases). Germline assignment: CDR1 LNHDA and CDR2 SQIVND (reference sequence). The CDR3 length is 16 residues. V was trimmed by 5 bases and J by 1 base, leaving 14 bases between them. CDR3 DNA: TGTGCCAGTAGTCCAGACGGGGTCCGGAACACCGGGGAGCTGTTTTTT. Translated: CASSPDGVRNTGELFF.